Below are 9 T cell receptor beta chains sequenced from a single sample in a study of regulatory T cells in long-lasting Graves disease. As for time point: newly diagnosed GD, antithyroid drugs for less than 3 months. PBMC-extracted RNA yielded the TCR library. According to the study, TCR beta libraries were built with iRepertoire HTBI primers and CDR3-region Arm-PCR. TCRdb re-called the multiplex PCR reads through MiXCR, storing one row per CDR3 protein. The sample lists around 420,000 distinct CDR3 sequences; roughly a sixth were seen once. The specimen was peripheral blood mononuclear cells (PBMCs), collected at new diagnosis, from a patient treated with antithyroid drugs. The receptors were gathered from a female donor with Graves disease.

This clonotype has at least ten counts. This rearrangement joins TRBV7-2 to TRBJ1-5; tentative D call: TRBD1 (5 bases). Between the trimmed V and J ends, which lost 4 bases and 4 bases, there was a span of 11 bases. CDR3 length equals 14 residues. Germline CDR1 is SGHTA and CDR2 is FQGNSA. The CDR3 DNA is TGTGCCAGCAGCTCCCGGGACGAAAATCAGCCCCAGCATTTT. Its translation is CASSSRDENQPQHF.

This clonotype appeared many times. The chain joins TRBV28 to TRBJ2-7, with D maybe TRBD2 (5 bases). The V end lost 2 bases, the J end lost 3 bases, and 11 bases lay between the germline ends. This CDR3 spans 14 amino acids. Germline values: CDR1 MDHEN, CDR2 SYDVKM. CDR3 protein: CASSLSGVDYEQYF. The CDR3 DNA follows: TGTGCCAGCAGTTTAAGCGGAGTTGACTACGAGCAGTACTTC. The whole variable domain, filled in from reference TRBV28 and TRBJ2-7, reads DVKVTQSSRYLVKRTGEKVFLECVQDMDHENMFWYRQDPGLGLRLIYFSYDVKMKEKGDIPEGYSVSREKKERFSLILESASTNQTSMYLCASSLSGVDYEQYFGPGTRLTVT.

Only a few counts were recorded for this clonotype. This sequence joins TRBV27 and TRBJ2-7; TRBD2 aligns across 7 bases. The CDR3 runs 13 residues. V dropped 3 bases and J dropped 7; count of bases not matched to a gene: 6. CDR1 and CDR2 (germline): MNHEY, SMNVEV (reference sequence). In DNA, the CDR3 is TGTGCCAGCAGTTTTCGGGGAGGGTGGGAGCAGTACTTC. It encodes CASSFRGGWEQYF.

This clonotype showed up just a few times. The chain recombines TRBV4-1 with TRBJ2-7; D is unclear. The V gene lost 4 bases and the J gene lost 4 bases, with 14 bases spanning the gap. The CDR3 runs 14 residues. Looked up from germline, CDR1 is MGHRA and CDR2 is YSYEKL. CDR3 region: CASSLSAPGYEQYF. For the CDR3, the DNA is TGCGCCAGCAGCCTCAGCGCCCCAGGTTACGAGCAGTACTTC.

This clonotype came up many times. The V and J genes are TRBV6-2 or TRBV6-3 and TRBJ1-2; D not certain. The germline V gene encodes CDR1 MNHEY and CDR2 SVGEGT. V lost 5 bases to trimming and J lost 7 bases, with 23 bases between them. The CDR3 totals 16 residues. The CDR3 nucleotides are TGTGCCAGCAGTACTCGAGGTTGGGGTGTTGGGGTTGGCTACACCTTC. It is translated as CASSTRGWGVGVGYTF.

In its sample, this clonotype was seen many times. The chain couples TRBV7-9 to TRBJ1-2, with D possibly being TRBD1 (5 bases). Trimming shortened V by 4 bases and J by 3 bases, and 12 bases separated the two germline ends. The germline V gene encodes CDR1 SEHNR and CDR2 FQNEAQ (reference sequence). The CDR3 spans 14 residues. The CDR3 bases are TGTGCCAGCAGCTGGTGGACGGGGGACTATGGCTACACCTTC. It translates to CASSWWTGDYGYTF.

This clonotype appeared a few times. This sequence joins TRBV10-2 and TRBJ2-4, with D perhaps matching TRBD1 (5 bases). TRBJ1-2 matches the DNA end more closely, so the J call is doubtful. Germline lookup yields CDR1 WSHSY and CDR2 SAAADI. The CDR3 sequence is 14 residues long. Written as DNA, the CDR3 is TGCGCCAGCAGTGAGTTCAGGGTGAACTATGGCTACACCTTC. The encoded protein is CASSEFRVNYGYTF.

This clonotype was detected many times. The genes are TRBV5-6 and TRBJ1-2; D remains ambiguous. Trimming cost V 4 bases and J 3 bases, with 13 bases left between them. The CDR3 has 14 residues. CDR1 is SGHDT, CDR2 YYEEEE, per germline. The CDR3 spells CASSAQWSDYGYTF. The CDR3 region has the DNA TGTGCCAGCAGCGCCCAGTGGTCCGACTATGGCTACACCTTC. Complete variable domain (other parts from reference TRBV5-6 and TRBJ1-2): DAGVTQSPTHLIKTRGQQVTLRCSPKSGHDTVSWYQQALGQGPQFIFQYYEEEERQRGNFPDRFSGHQFPNYSSELNVNALLLGDSALYLCASSAQWSDYGYTFGSGTRLTVV.

At least ten counts were recorded for this clonotype. The chain combines TRBV6-1 with TRBJ1-3; possibly TRBD1 for D (6 bases). The V gene lost 6 bases and the J gene lost 0 bases, with 15 bases spanning the gap. CDR1 and CDR2 (germline): MNHNS, SASEGT. This CDR3 contains 16 residues. The CDR3 sequence is CASRQGRARSGNTIYF. The CDR3 bases are TGTGCCAGCAGGCAGGGGAGGGCTCGCTCTGGAAACACCATATATTTT.